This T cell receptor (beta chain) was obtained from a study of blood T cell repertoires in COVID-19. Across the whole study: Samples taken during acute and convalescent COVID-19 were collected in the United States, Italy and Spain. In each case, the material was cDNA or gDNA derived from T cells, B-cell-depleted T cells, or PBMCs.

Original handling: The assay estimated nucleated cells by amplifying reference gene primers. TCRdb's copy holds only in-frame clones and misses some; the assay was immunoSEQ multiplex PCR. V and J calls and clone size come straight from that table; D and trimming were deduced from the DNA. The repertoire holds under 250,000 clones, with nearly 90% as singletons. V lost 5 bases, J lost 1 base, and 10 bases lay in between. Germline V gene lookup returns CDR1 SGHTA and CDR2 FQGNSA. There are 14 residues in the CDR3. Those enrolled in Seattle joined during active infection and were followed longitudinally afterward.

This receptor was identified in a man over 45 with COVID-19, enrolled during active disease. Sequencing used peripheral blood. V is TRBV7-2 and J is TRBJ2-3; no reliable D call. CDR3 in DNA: TGTGCCAGCAGCCTCAGACTGCGCACAGATACGCAGTATTTT. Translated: CASSLRLRTDTQYF.